This T cell receptor beta chain was documented in a study of early T cells in non-severe SARS-CoV-2 infection. The library protocol tagged individual cDNA molecules with unique molecular identifiers. TCRdb reprocessed the 5' RACE reads via MiXCR and lists one record per CDR3 protein. The sample has approximately 80,000 distinct CDR3 sequences, 9.5% to 15% seen once. Germline values: CDR1 SGHDN, CDR2 FVKESK. The CDR3 contains 13 residues. Germline trimming cut 4 bases from V and 7 bases from J; bases unmatched to any gene: 5. This clonotype was observed a few times. The V gene is TRBV14, the J gene TRBJ2-7; 9 nucleotides align to TRBD2. The source of this sequence is an adult who was a healthcare worker with PCR-confirmed SARS-CoV-2 infection or an uninfected control (not recorded which). Sequencing was carried out using whole blood. CDR3 DNA: TGTGCCAGCAGCCGTAATCTAGCGGGGGAGCAGTACTTC. The encoded protein is CASSRNLAGEQYF.